This is a list of T cell receptor beta chains from one sample in a study of T cell repertoires in cytomegalovirus infection. Each CDR3 protein is one row after TCRdb ran MiXCR on the reads. The sample has hundreds of thousands of distinct CDR3 sequences, approximately 40% seen once. Their cognate antigens are unknown. Sequenced here: cultured PBMCs, sampled from culture after CMV antigen stimulation. These receptors originate from a human donor in good health (CMV status not recorded). Some clones in this sample may be carry-over from other donors' samples. Both conserved end residues are part of each CDR3.

CDR3aa	v_gene	len
CASSLAHHSPGAQYF	TRBV7-2	15
CASSSNRHQEGETQYF	TRBV6-2/TRBV6-3	16
CASSFADRESSPLHF	TRBV7-3	15
CASNNGNTIYF	TRBV6-5	11
CASRGFMTSGLTGELFF	TRBV2	17
CASSLGKGWQPQHF	TRBV19	14
CSAGTADSPLHF	TRBV20-1	12
CASSLAGRGRLYEQYF	TRBV5-4	16
CASSYVRGPNTGELFF	TRBV6-5	16
CASSLDLMYNEQFF	TRBV7-2	14
CASSFPRDRGRNYGYTF	TRBV11-2	17
CASSLVSSGGATDTQYF	TRBV4-1	17
CASSYRRGSPYLNTEAFF	TRBV6-2/TRBV6-3	18
CASSNPGQGAGSPLHF	TRBV28	16
CASSFLRGTTEAFF	TRBV7-8	14
CASSLGRLQPTGELFF	TRBV7-2	16
CASSQDVSDFYNEQFF	TRBV4-3	16